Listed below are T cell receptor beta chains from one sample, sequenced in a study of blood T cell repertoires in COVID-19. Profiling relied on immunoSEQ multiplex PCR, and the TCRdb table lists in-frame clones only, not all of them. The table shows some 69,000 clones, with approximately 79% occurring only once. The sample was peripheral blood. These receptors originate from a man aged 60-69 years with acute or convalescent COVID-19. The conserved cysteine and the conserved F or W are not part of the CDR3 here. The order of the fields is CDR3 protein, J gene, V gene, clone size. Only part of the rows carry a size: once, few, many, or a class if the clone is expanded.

CDR3 protein: ASSQPTEQNTEAF
J gene: TRBJ1-1
V gene: TRBV4-1
clone size: NA

CDR3 protein: ASSLTGFGETQY
J gene: TRBJ2-5
V gene: TRBV21-1
clone size: NA

CDR3 protein: ASSKAGTKRNQETQY
J gene: TRBJ2-5
V gene: TRBV21-1
clone size: NA

CDR3 protein: ASSFSDSKQF
J gene: TRBJ2-1
V gene: TRBV5-4
clone size: NA

CDR3 protein: ASSPWGLYNEQF
J gene: TRBJ2-1
V gene: TRBV7-4
clone size: NA

CDR3 protein: ASSKDRRETQY
J gene: TRBJ2-5
V gene: TRBV7-2
clone size: NA

CDR3 protein: ATYDRRNTEAF
J gene: TRBJ1-1
V gene: TRBV10-2
clone size: NA

CDR3 protein: ASSVETGGYGYT
J gene: TRBJ1-2
V gene: TRBV9
clone size: NA

CDR3 protein: ASSLQGMDTEAF
J gene: TRBJ1-1
V gene: TRBV5-1
clone size: NA

CDR3 protein: ASSLGGPNTEAF
J gene: TRBJ1-1
V gene: TRBV5-4
clone size: NA

CDR3 protein: ASSVGQESSHQPQH
J gene: TRBJ1-5
V gene: TRBV2
clone size: NA

CDR3 protein: ASSLGVIGYT
J gene: TRBJ1-2
V gene: TRBV7-9
clone size: NA

CDR3 protein: ASSLGGVRNTEAF
J gene: TRBJ1-1
V gene: TRBV7-6
clone size: NA

CDR3 protein: ASSPGTGSREKLF
J gene: TRBJ1-4
V gene: TRBV18
clone size: NA

CDR3 protein: ASSGDRGAPGANVLT
J gene: TRBJ2-6
V gene: TRBV25-1
clone size: NA

CDR3 protein: ASSHVGGKGYT
J gene: TRBJ1-2
V gene: TRBV3-1/TRBV3-2
clone size: NA

CDR3 protein: ASSVGPSRDTEAF
J gene: TRBJ1-1
V gene: TRBV19
clone size: NA

CDR3 protein: ASSPRGGSYSNQPQH
J gene: TRBJ1-5
V gene: TRBV7-2
clone size: NA

CDR3 protein: ASSRTQWTGGQGYT
J gene: TRBJ1-2
V gene: TRBV11-2
clone size: NA

CDR3 protein: ASRLRQNYGYT
J gene: TRBJ1-2
V gene: TRBV6-5
clone size: once

CDR3 protein: ASSPQMGYEQF
J gene: TRBJ2-1
V gene: TRBV18
clone size: NA

CDR3 protein: ASSLRSPPGTGNEQY
J gene: TRBJ2-7
V gene: TRBV27
clone size: NA

CDR3 protein: ASSQDFSGTEAF
J gene: TRBJ1-1
V gene: TRBV4-3
clone size: NA

CDR3 protein: ASSQDTGTGGEKLF
J gene: TRBJ1-4
V gene: TRBV4-2
clone size: NA

CDR3 protein: ASSHRNMNTEAF
J gene: TRBJ1-1
V gene: TRBV18
clone size: once

CDR3 protein: ASSDPGVYGYT
J gene: TRBJ1-2
V gene: TRBV6-1
clone size: NA

CDR3 protein: ASSPPGSPYGYT
J gene: TRBJ1-2
V gene: TRBV27
clone size: once

CDR3 protein: ASSLDPQNTGELF
J gene: TRBJ2-2
V gene: TRBV5-1
clone size: NA

CDR3 protein: ASSGFRDRPEAF
J gene: TRBJ1-1
V gene: TRBV25-1
clone size: NA

CDR3 protein: ASRRTRYNEQF
J gene: TRBJ2-1
V gene: TRBV6-5
clone size: NA

CDR3 protein: ASRGVKTYEQY
J gene: TRBJ2-7
V gene: TRBV21-1
clone size: once

CDR3 protein: ATSRLAGGNEQF
J gene: TRBJ2-1
V gene: TRBV15
clone size: NA

CDR3 protein: ASSLAAGSQAEAF
J gene: TRBJ1-1
V gene: TRBV5-1
clone size: once

CDR3 protein: ASTLYSGNTIY
J gene: TRBJ1-3
V gene: TRBV12-3/TRBV12-4
clone size: NA

CDR3 protein: ASSLGFALDNSYEQY
J gene: TRBJ2-7
V gene: TRBV7-9
clone size: NA

CDR3 protein: ASSLEGSQY
J gene: TRBJ2-5
V gene: TRBV5-1
clone size: NA

CDR3 protein: ASRRDRGPSYEQY
J gene: TRBJ2-7
V gene: TRBV27
clone size: once

CDR3 protein: ASSRVGGETQY
J gene: TRBJ2-5
V gene: TRBV3-1/TRBV3-2
clone size: NA

CDR3 protein: ASSSTGTMNTGELF
J gene: TRBJ2-2
V gene: TRBV28
clone size: NA

CDR3 protein: ASSPRSSGANVLT
J gene: TRBJ2-6
V gene: TRBV4-2
clone size: NA

CDR3 protein: ASSYQQGGTEAF
J gene: TRBJ1-1
V gene: TRBV6-5
clone size: once

CDR3 protein: ASSVRLDTEAF
J gene: TRBJ1-1
V gene: TRBV9
clone size: few

CDR3 protein: ASSLNTVSSSTDTQY
J gene: TRBJ2-3
V gene: TRBV19
clone size: NA

CDR3 protein: AWRARTGSFYNEQF
J gene: TRBJ2-1
V gene: TRBV30
clone size: NA

CDR3 protein: ASSYSKNTGELF
J gene: TRBJ2-2
V gene: TRBV6-6
clone size: NA

CDR3 protein: ASSDRFTRQGGGNTIY
J gene: TRBJ1-3
V gene: TRBV6-1
clone size: NA

CDR3 protein: ASSPLQFRTANYGYT
J gene: TRBJ1-2
V gene: TRBV18
clone size: NA

CDR3 protein: ASSVVGPNYNEQF
J gene: TRBJ2-1
V gene: TRBV5-5
clone size: NA

CDR3 protein: ASSSTGLAGVTYNEQF
J gene: TRBJ2-1
V gene: TRBV7-6
clone size: NA

CDR3 protein: ASSVGGQGTDTQY
J gene: TRBJ2-3
V gene: TRBV9
clone size: NA